The clone carrying this T cell receptor (beta chain) was picked up a small number of times. The target antigen is unknown. Using its own MiXCR run on the 5' RACE reads, TCRdb lists one record per CDR3 protein. In the table there are around 670,000 distinct CDR3 sequences, less than 7% of which are singletons. These data originate in a study of identical twins. Findings of the study overall: Out-of-frame beta sequences exhibited a weaker degree of excess twin sharing. It was out-of-frame TCR alpha sharing in monozygotic twins that models underestimated.

Trimming removed 5 bases from V and 7 bases from J, with 12 bases in between. This CDR3 spans 13 amino acids. From germline, CDR1 is MNHEY and CDR2 SMNVEV (reference sequence). The chain carries TRBV27 and TRBJ2-1; possibly TRBD2 for D (5 bases). This sequence was found in a man aged 18 to 29 in good health. Sequencing used naive T cells sorted from blood. CDR3 sequence reads: CASSTAGQNEQFF. Written as DNA, the CDR3 is TGTGCCAGCAGTACCGCGGGCCAAAATGAGCAGTTCTTC.